This TCR beta chain was retrieved from a study of T cell responses to AZD1222 COVID-19 vaccine. The study's findings and limits: White British people made up most donors, females outnumbered males, and clonal diversity was possibly underestimated. Dominant CD4 TCR responses targeted spike regions 160-218 and 743-854.

The V and J ends lost 0 bases and 8 bases, in that order; junction bases with no gene match: 10. The CDR3 is 16 residues long. CDR1 and CDR2 from the germline V gene are MRHNA and SNTAGT. In regard to this clone: Its antigen is unknown.

Measured with immunoSEQ multiplex PCR; TCRdb has only the in-frame clones, and not every one. The data show 86,000 or so clones, about nine tenths seen once. This TCR was sampled from an adult who received the AZD1222 COVID-19 vaccine. This sequence joins TRBV6-4 and TRBJ2-1, with 7 bases identical to TRBD2. Sequenced here: peripheral blood, sampled 28 days after the second AZD1222 dose. CDR3 coding DNA: TGTGCCAGCAGTGACTCGAGAGGGAGGGCCAGCGATGAGCAGTTCTTC. This gives the protein CASSDSRGRASDEQFF.